This T cell receptor beta chain stems from a study of B cell selection in AIRE deficiency. Overall study results and limits: Roughly 29% of healthy-shared Treg TCRbeta sequences appeared in patient Tconv cells. Shared Treg sequences were biased toward short CDR3s with few non-templated nucleotide insertions.

As handled by the study authors: Pooled Tregs gave 50,000 or so patient and approximately 92,000 donor TCRbeta sequences. TCRdb's copy holds only in-frame clones and misses some; the assay was immunoSEQ multiplex PCR. The V and J calls and clone size were taken over from that table, and D and trimming were inferred from the DNA. Among approximately 21,000 clones, approximately 94% were seen once, and the ten largest hold under 2%. Regulatory T cells were sorted as CD4+CD25hiCD127low/negative. The length of the CDR3 is 16 residues. Germline trimming cut 7 bases from V and 7 bases from J; bases unmatched to any gene: 19. The germline gives CDR1 MDHEN, CDR2 SYDVKM. This clone has more than one count but fewer than ten. What it binds is not known.

This receptor was taken from a human donor with AIRE deficiency. The rearrangement joins TRBV28 to TRBJ2-7; TRBD2 matches at 7 bases. Sequenced input: Tregs sorted from PBMCs. CDR3 sequence: CASTPGLGRLGREQYF. The CDR3 DNA is TGTGCCAGCACCCCCGGACTAGGTCGATTAGGGAGGGAGCAGTACTTC. Complete variable domain (other parts from reference TRBV28 and TRBJ2-7): DVKVTQSSRYLVKRTGEKVFLECVQDMDHENMFWYRQDPGLGLRLIYFSYDVKMKEKGDIPEGYSVSREKKERFSLILESASTNQTSMYLCASTPGLGRLGREQYFGPGTRLTVT.